The rows below give T cell receptor beta chains drawn from one sample of a study of response to subunit inactivated influenza vaccine. TCRdb analysed the RT-PCR reads with MiXCR anew, one entry per CDR3 protein. The sample yields hundreds of thousands of distinct CDR3 sequences, 9% to 15% seen once. The starting material was non-naive T cells sorted from PBMCs, obtained less than 15 days before vaccination. The receptors here all came from a man in his fifties who received an inactivated influenza vaccine. CDR3s leave out the opening cysteine and the closing phenylalanine or tryptophan. The D gene is left open where the match is weak.

length	D	V	J	CDR3
14	TRBD1	TRBV10-3	TRBJ2-7	AISESVGTGAYEQY
12	TRBD1	TRBV12-3/TRBV12-4	TRBJ2-7	ASSPAGTGYEQY
13	TRBD1	TRBV5-5	TRBJ2-7	ASSLAGQDAYEQY
13	TRBD2	TRBV5-1	TRBJ2-7	VSSLTSGPVYEQY
10	-	TRBV6-2/TRBV6-3	TRBJ2-1	ASTPGIDEQF
10	-	TRBV6-5	TRBJ1-2	ASSYSSEGYT
11	TRBD1	TRBV29-1	TRBJ2-7	SVETTGGYEQY
9	-	TRBV6-6	TRBJ2-1	ASSHNNEQF
14	TRBD1	TRBV4-2	TRBJ2-7	ASSQEVWEPGGEQY
13	-	TRBV3-1	TRBJ2-1	ASSQGVGNGAGQF
16	-	TRBV4-3	TRBJ2-6	ASSHGPRSRSGANVLT
15	-	TRBV3-1	TRBJ1-1	ASSQDGGLGSNTEAF
12	-	TRBV9	TRBJ2-3	ASSVGGRTDTQY
9	-	TRBV29-1	TRBJ1-2	SVVGDHGYT
12	TRBD1	TRBV7-9	TRBJ2-5	ASSLGQGQETQY
13	-	TRBV7-9	TRBJ1-5	ASSSTRDTYQPQH
12	-	TRBV5-6	TRBJ1-2	ASRLGEGNYGYT
17	TRBD2	TRBV6-2/TRBV6-3	TRBJ2-1	ASSYSVSGGALNYNEQF
14	-	TRBV15	TRBJ1-1	ATSRDMGAGGTEAF
11	-	TRBV6-2/TRBV6-3	TRBJ2-5	ASNAGAGETQY
13	TRBD1	TRBV7-9	TRBJ2-4	ASSGQGQGLNIQY
13	TRBD2	TRBV5-1	TRBJ2-7	ASSITGGPSYEQY
10	-	TRBV5-1	TRBJ1-4	ASSRTGEKLF
14	-	TRBV5-1	TRBJ2-7	ASSGGGHASSYEQY
14	TRBD1	TRBV7-8	TRBJ1-2	ASSRGGTAINYGYT
12	-	TRBV18	TRBJ1-1	ASSPSGSGAEAF
10	-	TRBV6-6	TRBJ2-5	ASSYDWETQY
13	-	TRBV4-3	TRBJ2-3	ASSQDRGGGDTQY
14	-	TRBV10-3	TRBJ1-2	AISESPPGGAAGYT
10	-	TRBV7-2	TRBJ2-4	ASSLAENIQY
13	TRBD1	TRBV6-1	TRBJ2-3	ASRQGLSFTDTQY
11	-	TRBV6-4	TRBJ2-3	ASSVEGSDTQY
13	TRBD2	TRBV20-1	TRBJ2-5	SARDLGLAGQTQY
13	-	TRBV10-3	TRBJ1-5	ATRTDGNSNQPQH
11	-	TRBV7-6	TRBJ1-1	ASSLEVNTEAF
12	TRBD1	TRBV12-3/TRBV12-4	TRBJ1-1	ASTTGGRFTEAF
11	-	TRBV2	TRBJ1-1	ASSGPVQGVAF
13	TRBD1	TRBV12-3/TRBV12-4	TRBJ2-2	ASSHRTGNTGELF
13	TRBD1	TRBV7-2	TRBJ2-1	ASSFWTGSYNEQF
16	TRBD2	TRBV5-1	TRBJ2-3	ASSLVSSGAITTDTQY
13	-	TRBV27	TRBJ1-2	ASSLRGRSQGGYT
13	TRBD1	TRBV12-3/TRBV12-4	TRBJ2-3	ASSLPWTGSDTQY